What follows is one TCR beta chain and its context. Which antigen it targets is not known. Base qualities are not recorded, but no much larger clone differs from it by a single base. The source of the sample is a study of blood T cell repertoires in COVID-19 (dated by TCRdb to 2019 to 2021). The study in broad terms: Samples covering the acute and convalescent phases of COVID-19 were provided by collaborators in the United States, Italy and Spain. The prospective study material was composed of cDNA or gDNA derived from T cells, B-cell-depleted T cells, or PBMCs. Deeply sampled blood TCRbeta repertoires from subjects exposed to, actively infected with, or recovered from COVID-19 were included in the dataset. A freely available public database, intended as a resource for researchers studying the immune response to SARS-CoV-2, is where the repertoires were released. Samples came from the ongoing ImmuneRACE study (first 160 participants) plus 1,254 subjects from 6 global collaborators. Sample metadata almost always included a de-identified subject ID, COVID-19 status, age in years and sex. Where available, HLA class I and class II types were taken from metadata supplied by the sample provider and were not determined by assay-based typing.

Participants in the prospective study were enrolled through a virtual design, were aged roughly 18 to 100 years, and lived in approximately 24 United States geographic areas. To assign participants to cohorts, the prospective study relied on clinical history that participants themselves reported in a screening survey and a study questionnaire. For ImmuneRACE Cohort 3, a participant was defined as recovered based on two consecutive negative NP/OP PCR tests, clearance by a healthcare professional, or resolution of symptoms. In the prospective study, mobile phlebotomists collected whole blood, serum and a nasopharyngeal or oropharyngeal swab from each participant. Additional blood draws and questionnaires over an approximately two-month period could optionally be provided by prospective study participants. Blood samples from the prospective study were shipped frozen or at room temperature prior to DNA extraction.

Overall results and qualifications from the work: The amount of clinical and demographic metadata varied by source and participant and was provided uncurated.

TCRbeta CDR3 regions were amplified from genomic DNA using the immunoSEQ Assay, a bias-controlled multiplex PCR. On the study's bioinformatics: Nucleated cell counts per sample were estimated from amplification of reference gene primers within the assay. To quantify the absolute abundance of each unique TCRbeta CDR3 rearrangement, sequence reads were collapsed and filtered. For each sample, productive Simpson clonality was calculated by taking the square root of Simpson's diversity index across productive rearrangements. TCRdb took this table from immuneACCESS and kept in-frame rearrangements with V and J called. Such tables lack part of the clones; where checked against another copy, unresolved V genes explain under half of the gap, and the rest is unexplained. Clone size and V and J calls were adopted from that table, with D and trimming inferred from the DNA. The sample has some 320,000 clones on record, 90% of them singletons. 2.6% of the sample comes from the top ten.

The specimen sequenced was PBMCs or T cells enriched from blood (not recorded which). This clonotype originated in a man aged 55 to 70 who had recovered from COVID-19.

The CDR3 reads CASSLEVRVVEAFF. The base sequence is TGTGCCAGCAGCTTAGAAGTCAGGGTAGTTGAAGCTTTCTTT. The chain joins TRBV7-8 to TRBJ1-1; TRBD1 is perhaps the D gene, given 5 matching bases. At the junction V is shortened by 1 base and J by 7 bases, with 13 bases in between. The CDR3 spans 14 residues, from the cysteine through the phenylalanine. Only the CDR3 portion is preserved as DNA: 42 bases, with reading frame beginning at the first base. As encoded in the germline V gene, CDR1 is SGHVS while CDR2 is FQNEAQ. The full variable domain, with segments outside the CDR3 supplied by the reference TRBV7-8 and TRBJ1-1 proteins, appears as GAGVSQSPRYKVAKRGQDVALRCDPISGHVSLFWYQQALGQGPEFLTYFQNEAQLDKSGLPSDRFFAERPEGSVSTLKIQRTQQEDSAVYLCASSLEVRVVEAFFGQGTRLTVV.